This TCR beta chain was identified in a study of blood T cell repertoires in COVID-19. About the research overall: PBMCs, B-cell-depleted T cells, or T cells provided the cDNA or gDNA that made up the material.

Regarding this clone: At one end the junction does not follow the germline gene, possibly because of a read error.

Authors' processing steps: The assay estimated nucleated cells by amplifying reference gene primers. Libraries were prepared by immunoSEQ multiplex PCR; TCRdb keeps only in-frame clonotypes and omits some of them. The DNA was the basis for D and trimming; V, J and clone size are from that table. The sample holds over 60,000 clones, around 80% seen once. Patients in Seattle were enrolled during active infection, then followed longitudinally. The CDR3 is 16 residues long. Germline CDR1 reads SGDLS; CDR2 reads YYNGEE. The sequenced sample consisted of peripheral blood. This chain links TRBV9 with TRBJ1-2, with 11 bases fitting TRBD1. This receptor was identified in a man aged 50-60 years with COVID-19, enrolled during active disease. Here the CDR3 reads CASSEGPSDRGLERCF. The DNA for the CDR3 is TGTGCCAGCAGCGAGGGGCCCTCGGACAGGGGGCTTGAAAGGTGCTTC.